What follows describes a single T cell receptor (beta chain). Its antigen is unknown. Qualities for individual bases were not recorded, and no much larger clone is one base off. The record originates from a study of T cell repertoires in cytomegalovirus infection (dated by TCRdb to between 2018 and 2020). Broadly, across the study: Peptide stimulations targeted recently identified HLA-C-restricted CMV epitopes, whose presentation resists viral immunomodulation, together with well-studied HLA-B-restricted epitopes. Donor HLA type was relevant to the analysis, as public TCR beta signatures indicated carriage of CMV infection together with the matching HLA type.

Summary of the overall study and its limitations: The ex vivo response was dominated by HLA-C-restricted CMV-specific TCR beta clonotypes, and the single most frequent clonotype in two of eight donors was supplied by these HLA-C-restricted clonotypes. Carriers of CMV infection plus the relevant HLA type were discriminated by the cumulative frequency of public TCR beta family members in the study cohort and in an independent roughly 340-donor cohort.

The germline V end is reduced by 4 bases and the J end by 0 bases; junction bases left unmatched: 2. From the cysteine up to the phenylalanine, the CDR3 has a length of 15 residues. This entry keeps only the CDR3 DNA: 45 bases, framed from base 1. The CDR1 and CDR2 encoded by the germline V gene are MRHNA and SNTAGT. TCRdb names Illumina HiSeq 1500 as the instrument used. The raw public data were reprocessed by TCRdb itself: fastp quality trimming at Q25, MiXCR clonotype calling, in-frame beta chains only. Each CDR3 protein appears once, grouped with its most common genes and DNA. The sample data list about 25,000 distinct CDR3 sequences, and approximately 24% of these were observed just once. The top ten hold about 90% of the sample. The treatment or condition label corresponds to: in vitro stimulation with specific CMV peptide epitopes to enrich CMV-specific T cells.

Specimen: CD8+ T cells from cultured PBMCs, collected from culture after CMV antigen stimulation. The chain uses TRBV6-4 and TRBJ2-2; TRBD1 fits 7 bases in the junction. The receptor was isolated from a human donor in good health (CMV status not recorded). Some clones in this sample may be carry-over from other donors' samples. The bases are TGTGCCAGCAGTGCCGGACAGGCGAACACCGGGGAGCTGTTTTTT. It codes for CASSAGQANTGELFF.